The clone carrying this T cell receptor (beta chain) has a handful of counts. The antigen remains undetermined. A J-beta primer mix and a sample-barcoded 5' primer were used in a second PCR of about 7 to 12 cycles. TCRdb redid the calling of the 5' RACE reads with MiXCR, one entry per CDR3 protein. The sample lists 600,000 or so distinct CDR3 sequences, around 20% occurring once. This sample stems from a study of blood T cells in healthy people across ages. General study results and limits: With unsorted PBMCs, a conclusive comparison of naive versus antigen-experienced cells was not possible.

Germline CDR1 reads DFQATT; CDR2 reads SNEGSKA (reference sequence). This CDR3 is 16 amino acids long. J is TRBJ2-5 and V is TRBV20-1; 12 nucleotides line up with TRBD2. TRBJ2-7 matches the DNA end more closely, so the J call is doubtful. The receptor was derived from a man between 65 and 80 years old in good health. Sequencing was carried out using blood. In DNA, the CDR3 is TGCAGTGCTAGCAGGACTAGCGGGATTCGCTCCTACGAGCAGTACTTC. Translating gives CSASRTSGIRSYEQYF.